What follows are 2 T cell receptor beta chains derived from one specimen sequenced in a study of molecular identifiers for immune sequencing clone quantification. TCRdb fed the PCR reads into MiXCR, producing one record per CDR3 protein. This sample carries 460,000 or so distinct CDR3 sequences, around a fifth of them seen once, and the ten largest clones take approximately 0.84%. The sample was naive CD8+ T cells from blood, with Jurkat cell RNA spiked in. Indicated subset: FACS-sorted CD8+CD4-CCR7+CD45RA+ naive T cells. The receptors were gathered from a human donor in good health. Some libraries in this study had Jurkat cell RNA spiked in.

This clonotype was counted at least ten times. The chain uses TRBV7-9 and TRBJ2-3, with 9 bases aligning to TRBD1. Looked up from germline, CDR1 is SEHNR and CDR2 is FQNEAQ (reference sequence). Trimming took 5 bases from V and 6 from J; bases not matched to a gene: 9. The CDR3 sequence is 15 residues long. CDR3 nucleotide sequence: TGTGCCAGCAGCCCCGGACAGGGGAATAGGGATACGCAGTATTTT. Translation gives CASSPGQGNRDTQYF. Full variable domain (remainder filled in from reference TRBV7-9 and TRBJ2-3): DTGVSQNPRHKITKRGQNVTFRCDPISEHNRLYWYRQTLGQGPEFLTYFQNEAQLEKSRLLSDRFSAERPKGSFSTLEIQRTEQGDSAMYLCASSPGQGNRDTQYFGPGTRLTVL.

The CDR3 sequence: CASSFETVSSYEQYF. CDR3 sequence (DNA): TGTGCCAGCAGCTTCGAGACAGTTAGCTCCTACGAGCAGTACTTC. This rearrangement joins TRBV11-2 to TRBJ2-7; D is possibly TRBD1 (5 bases). Trimming cost V 3 bases and J 0 bases, with 12 bases left between them. In germline, CDR1 is SGHAT, CDR2 FQNNGV. The CDR3 is 15 amino acids.